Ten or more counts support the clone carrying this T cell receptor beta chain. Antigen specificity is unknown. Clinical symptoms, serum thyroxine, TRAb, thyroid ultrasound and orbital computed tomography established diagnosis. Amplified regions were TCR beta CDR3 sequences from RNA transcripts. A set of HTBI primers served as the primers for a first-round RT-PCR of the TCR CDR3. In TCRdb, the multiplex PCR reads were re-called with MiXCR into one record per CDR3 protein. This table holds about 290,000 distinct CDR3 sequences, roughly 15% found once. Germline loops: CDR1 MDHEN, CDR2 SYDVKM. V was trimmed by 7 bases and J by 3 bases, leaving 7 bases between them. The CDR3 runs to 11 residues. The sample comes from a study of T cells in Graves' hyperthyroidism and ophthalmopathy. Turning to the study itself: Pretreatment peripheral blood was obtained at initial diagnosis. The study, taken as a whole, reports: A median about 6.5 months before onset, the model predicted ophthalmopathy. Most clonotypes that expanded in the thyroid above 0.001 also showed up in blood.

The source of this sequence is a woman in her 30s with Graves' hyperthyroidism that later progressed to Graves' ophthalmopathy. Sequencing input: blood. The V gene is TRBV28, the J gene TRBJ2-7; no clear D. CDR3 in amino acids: CASMWGYEQYF. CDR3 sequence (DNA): TGTGCCAGCATGTGGGGCTACGAGCAGTACTTC.